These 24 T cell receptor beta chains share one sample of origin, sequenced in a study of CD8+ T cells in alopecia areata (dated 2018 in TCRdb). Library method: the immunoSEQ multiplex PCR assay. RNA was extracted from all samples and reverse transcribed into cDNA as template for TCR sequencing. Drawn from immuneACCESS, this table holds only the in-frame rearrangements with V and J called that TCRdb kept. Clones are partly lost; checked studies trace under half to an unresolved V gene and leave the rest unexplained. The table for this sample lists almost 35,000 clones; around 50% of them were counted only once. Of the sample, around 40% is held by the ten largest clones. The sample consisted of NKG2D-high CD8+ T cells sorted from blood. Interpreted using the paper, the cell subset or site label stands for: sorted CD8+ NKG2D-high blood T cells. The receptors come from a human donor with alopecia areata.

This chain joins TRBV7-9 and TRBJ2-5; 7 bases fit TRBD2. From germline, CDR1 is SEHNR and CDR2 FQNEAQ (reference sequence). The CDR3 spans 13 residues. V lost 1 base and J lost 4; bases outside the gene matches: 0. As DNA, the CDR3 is TGTGCCAGCAGCTTAGGCGGGAGAGAGACCCAGTACTTC. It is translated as CASSLGGRETQYF.

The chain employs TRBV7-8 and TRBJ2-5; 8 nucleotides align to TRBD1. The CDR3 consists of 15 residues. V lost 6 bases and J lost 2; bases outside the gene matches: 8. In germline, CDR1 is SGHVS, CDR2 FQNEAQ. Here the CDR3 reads CASRSGQGVQETQYF. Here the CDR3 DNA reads TGTGCCAGCAGATCCGGACAGGGCGTACAAGAGACCCAGTACTTC. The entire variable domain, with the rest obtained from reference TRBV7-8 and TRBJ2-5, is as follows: GAGVSQSPRYKVAKRGQDVALRCDPISGHVSLFWYQQALGQGPEFLTYFQNEAQLDKSGLPSDRFFAERPEGSVSTLKIQRTQQEDSAVYLCASRSGQGVQETQYFGPGTRLLVL.

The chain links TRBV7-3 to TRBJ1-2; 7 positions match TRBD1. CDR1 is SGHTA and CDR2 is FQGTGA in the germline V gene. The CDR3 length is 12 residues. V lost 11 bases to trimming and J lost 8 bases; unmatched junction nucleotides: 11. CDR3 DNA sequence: TGTGCCGTAAGACAGGGAGCCGGGGGCTACACCTTC. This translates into CAVRQGAGGYTF.

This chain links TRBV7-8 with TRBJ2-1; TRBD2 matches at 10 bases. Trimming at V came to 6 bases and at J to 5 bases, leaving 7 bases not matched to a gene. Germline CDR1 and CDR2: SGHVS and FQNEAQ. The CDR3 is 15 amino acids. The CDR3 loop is CASSYIAGGNNEQFF. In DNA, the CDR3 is TGTGCCAGCAGTTACATAGCGGGGGGCAACAATGAGCAGTTCTTC. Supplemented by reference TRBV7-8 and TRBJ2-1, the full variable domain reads GAGVSQSPRYKVAKRGQDVALRCDPISGHVSLFWYQQALGQGPEFLTYFQNEAQLDKSGLPSDRFFAERPEGSVSTLKIQRTQQEDSAVYLCASSYIAGGNNEQFFGPGTRLTVL.

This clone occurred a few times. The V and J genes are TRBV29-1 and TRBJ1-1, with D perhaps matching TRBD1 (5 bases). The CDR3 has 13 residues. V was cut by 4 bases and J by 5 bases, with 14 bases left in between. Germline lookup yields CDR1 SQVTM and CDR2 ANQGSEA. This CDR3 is CSVAWGGRTEAFF. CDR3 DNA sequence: TGCAGCGTTGCATGGGGGGGTAGGACTGAAGCTTTCTTT.

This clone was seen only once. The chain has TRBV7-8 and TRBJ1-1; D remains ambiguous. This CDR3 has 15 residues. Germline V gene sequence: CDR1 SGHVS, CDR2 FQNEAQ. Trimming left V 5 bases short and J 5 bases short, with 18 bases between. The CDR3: CASSHLPGSWTEAFF. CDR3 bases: TGTGCCAGCAGCCACTTGCCCGGGAGTTGGACTGAAGCTTTCTTT.

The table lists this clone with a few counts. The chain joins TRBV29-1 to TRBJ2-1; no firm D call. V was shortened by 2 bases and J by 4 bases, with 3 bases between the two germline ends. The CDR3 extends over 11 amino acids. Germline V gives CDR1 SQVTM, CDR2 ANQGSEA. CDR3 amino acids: CSVEIYNEQFF. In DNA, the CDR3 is TGCAGCGTTGAAATATACAATGAGCAGTTCTTC.

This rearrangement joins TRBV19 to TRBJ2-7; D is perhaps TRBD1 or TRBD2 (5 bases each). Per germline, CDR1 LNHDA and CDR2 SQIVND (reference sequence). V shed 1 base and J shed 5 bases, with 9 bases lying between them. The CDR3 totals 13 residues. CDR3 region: CASSIAGTNEQYF. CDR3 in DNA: TGTGCCAGTAGTATAGCGGGGACCAACGAGCAGTACTTC.

CDR3 protein: CASSYGTGRLGYTF. The CDR3 nucleotides read TGTGCCAGCAGTTACGGGACAGGGAGACTCGGCTACACCTTC. The chain employs TRBV6-5 and TRBJ1-2; 9 bases are a match to TRBD1. Looked up from germline, CDR1 is MNHEY and CDR2 is SVGAGI. The CDR3 has 14 residues. V dropped 2 bases and J dropped 8; count of bases not matched to a gene: 6.

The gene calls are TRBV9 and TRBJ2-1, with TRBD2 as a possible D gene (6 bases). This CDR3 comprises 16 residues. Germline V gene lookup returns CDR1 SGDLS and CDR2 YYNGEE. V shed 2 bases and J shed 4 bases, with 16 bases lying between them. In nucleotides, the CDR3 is TGTGCCAGCAGCGTTAGGAATCGGGAGAAATACAATGAGCAGTTCTTC. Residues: CASSVRNREKYNEQFF.

CDR3 in DNA: TGTGCCAGCAGCGTAGATGACATATCCTCCTACAATGAGCAGTTCTTC. It encodes CASSVDDISSYNEQFF. This sequence joins TRBV9 and TRBJ2-1, with D unclear. CDR3 length: 16 residues. The germline V gene encodes CDR1 SGDLS and CDR2 YYNGEE. V was shortened by 0 bases and J by 0 bases, with 10 bases between the two germline ends.

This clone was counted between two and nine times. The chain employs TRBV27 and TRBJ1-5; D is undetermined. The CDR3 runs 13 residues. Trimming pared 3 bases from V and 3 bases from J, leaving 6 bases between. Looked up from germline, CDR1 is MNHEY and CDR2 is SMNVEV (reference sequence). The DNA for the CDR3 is TGTGCCAGCAGTTTGGGGTACAATCAGCCCCAGCATTTT. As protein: CASSLGYNQPQHF.

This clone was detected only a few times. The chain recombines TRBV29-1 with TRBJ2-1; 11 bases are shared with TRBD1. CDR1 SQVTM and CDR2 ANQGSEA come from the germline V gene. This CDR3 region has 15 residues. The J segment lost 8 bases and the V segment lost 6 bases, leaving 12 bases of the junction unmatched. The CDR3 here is CSVYRPGQGGYEQFF. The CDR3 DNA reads TGCAGCGTCTACCGGCCGGGACAGGGGGGGTATGAGCAGTTCTTC.

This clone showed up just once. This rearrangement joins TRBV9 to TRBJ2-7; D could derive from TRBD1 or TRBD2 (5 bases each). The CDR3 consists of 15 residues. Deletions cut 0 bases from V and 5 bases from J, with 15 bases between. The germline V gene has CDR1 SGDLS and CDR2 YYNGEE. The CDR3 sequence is CASSVGGTPRDEQYF. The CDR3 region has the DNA TGTGCCAGCAGCGTAGGGGGGACCCCCCGGGACGAGCAGTACTTC.

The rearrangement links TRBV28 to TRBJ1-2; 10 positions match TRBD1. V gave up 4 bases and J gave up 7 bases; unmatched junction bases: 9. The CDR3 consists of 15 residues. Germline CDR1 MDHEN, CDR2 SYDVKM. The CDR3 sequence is CASSSTGQGKFGYTF. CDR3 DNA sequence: TGTGCCAGCAGTTCGACGGGACAGGGGAAGTTTGGCTACACCTTC.

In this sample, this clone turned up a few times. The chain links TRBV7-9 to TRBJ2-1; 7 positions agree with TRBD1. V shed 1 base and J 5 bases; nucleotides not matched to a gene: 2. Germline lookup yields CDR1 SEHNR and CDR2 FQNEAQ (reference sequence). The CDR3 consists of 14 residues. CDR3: CASSLGDRDNEQFF. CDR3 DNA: TGTGCCAGCAGCTTAGGGGACAGAGACAATGAGCAGTTCTTC.

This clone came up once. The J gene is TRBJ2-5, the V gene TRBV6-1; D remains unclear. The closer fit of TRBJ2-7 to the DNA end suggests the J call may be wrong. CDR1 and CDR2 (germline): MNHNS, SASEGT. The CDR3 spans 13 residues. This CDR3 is CASSEGRWYEQYF. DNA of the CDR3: TGTGCCAGCAGTGAAGGCCGCTGGTACGAGCAGTACTTC.

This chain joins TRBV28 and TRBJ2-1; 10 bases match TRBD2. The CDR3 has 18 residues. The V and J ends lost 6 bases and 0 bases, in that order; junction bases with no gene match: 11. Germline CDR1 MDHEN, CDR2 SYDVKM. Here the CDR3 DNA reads TGTGCCAGCAGCGGGACTAGCGTAGCCCTCAGCTCCTACAATGAGCAGTTCTTC. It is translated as CASSGTSVALSSYNEQFF.

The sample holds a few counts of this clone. The DNA of the CDR3 is TGTGCCAGCAGTGAATGGCCGGGACAGGGAGACGAGCAGTACTTC. It specifies CASSEWPGQGDEQYF. The chain recombines TRBV2 with TRBJ2-7; 9 positions match TRBD1. Germline V lookup: CDR1 SNHLY, CDR2 FYNNEI. The CDR3 loop spans 15 amino acids. V lost 2 bases to trimming and J lost 5 bases; unmatched junction nucleotides: 7.

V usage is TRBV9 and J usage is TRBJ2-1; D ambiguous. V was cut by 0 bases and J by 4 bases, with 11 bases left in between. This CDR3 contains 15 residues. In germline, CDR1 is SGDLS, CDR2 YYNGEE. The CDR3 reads CASSVERTVYNEQFF. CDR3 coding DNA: TGTGCCAGCAGCGTAGAACGGACGGTATACAATGAGCAGTTCTTC.

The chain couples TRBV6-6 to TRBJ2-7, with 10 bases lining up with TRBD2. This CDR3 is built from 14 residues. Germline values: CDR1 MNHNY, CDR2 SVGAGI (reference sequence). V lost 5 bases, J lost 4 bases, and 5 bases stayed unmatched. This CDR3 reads CASSVLAGRYEQYF. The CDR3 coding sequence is TGTGCCAGCAGTGTACTAGCGGGACGATACGAGCAGTACTTC.

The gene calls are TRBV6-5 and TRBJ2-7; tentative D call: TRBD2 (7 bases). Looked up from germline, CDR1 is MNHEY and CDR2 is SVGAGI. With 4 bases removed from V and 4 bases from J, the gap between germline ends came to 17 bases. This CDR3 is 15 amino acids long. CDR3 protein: CASSSQGRGYYEQYF. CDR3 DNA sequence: TGTGCCAGCAGTTCCCAGGGGAGGGGGTATTACGAGCAGTACTTC.

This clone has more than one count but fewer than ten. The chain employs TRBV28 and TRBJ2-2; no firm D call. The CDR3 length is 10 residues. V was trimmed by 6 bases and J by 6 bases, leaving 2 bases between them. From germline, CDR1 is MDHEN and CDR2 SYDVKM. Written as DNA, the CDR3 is TGTGCCAGCAGGTCCGGGGAGCTGTTTTTT. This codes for CASRSGELFF.

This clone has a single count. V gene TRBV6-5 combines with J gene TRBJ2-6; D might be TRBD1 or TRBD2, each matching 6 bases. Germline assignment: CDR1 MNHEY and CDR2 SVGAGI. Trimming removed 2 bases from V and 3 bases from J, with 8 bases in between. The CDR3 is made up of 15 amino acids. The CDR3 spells CASSYGGRGANVLTF. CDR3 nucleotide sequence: TGTGCCAGCAGTTACGGGGGGCGTGGGGCCAACGTCCTGACTTTC.